This is a list of T cell receptor beta chains from one sample in a study of blood T cell repertoires in COVID-19. Assay: immunoSEQ multiplex PCR; the TCRdb copy retains only in-frame clones and omits some. The top ten clones hold roughly 5.6% of a sample with under 200,000 clones, around 90% of them seen once. Source material: peripheral blood. The receptor set was obtained from a man aged 35-49 years with active or convalescent COVID-19. CDR3s include the opening cysteine and the closing phenylalanine or tryptophan. The D gene is left open where the match is weak. Some rows have no size entry. The others give once, few or many, or a class for an expanded clone.

DNA: TGTGCCAGCAGTTTCCCGGCAGGGGATCTCCACTTT
CDR3: CASSFPAGDLHF
size: once
V: TRBV28
D: -
J: TRBJ1-6

DNA: TGTGCCAGTCAACAGGGCGGTCCCTCCTACGAGCAGTACTTC
CDR3: CASQQGGPSYEQYF
size: few
V: TRBV28
D: -
J: TRBJ2-7

DNA: TGTGCATCGCTGGAGAATACAGATACGCAGTATTTT
CDR3: CASLENTDTQYF
size: -
V: TRBV28
D: -
J: TRBJ2-3

DNA: TGTGCCACCAGTGATTTTTTGTTACGAGGGGCCCGAAACAGGGGAAGGGCTAACTATGGCTACACCTTC
CDR3: CATSDFLLRGARNRGRANYGYTF
size: -
V: TRBV24-1
D: TRBD1
J: TRBJ1-2

DNA: TGTGCCAGCAGCCAAGCGCCAGGGGGACAGGGAATAGCCAAAAACATTCAGTACTTC
CDR3: CASSQAPGGQGIAKNIQYF
size: -
V: TRBV3-1/TRBV3-2
D: TRBD1
J: TRBJ2-4

DNA: TGTGCCAGCAGCCAGGCAGGCATCTCCTACGAGCAGTACTTC
CDR3: CASSQAGISYEQYF
size: few
V: TRBV4-2
D: -
J: TRBJ2-7

DNA: TGTGCCAGTACCGCCGGGACTAGCGGTTACAATGAGCAGTTCTTC
CDR3: CASTAGTSGYNEQFF
size: -
V: TRBV19
D: TRBD2
J: TRBJ2-1

DNA: TGTGCCAGCAGTCCGACAGCCGGCGGCTACACCTTC
CDR3: CASSPTAGGYTF
size: -
V: TRBV27
D: -
J: TRBJ1-2

DNA: TGTGCCAGCAGTTCGACTAGCGGGAGGGCCGGGCAGTTCTTC
CDR3: CASSSTSGRAGQFF
size: few
V: TRBV27
D: TRBD2
J: TRBJ2-1

DNA: TGTGCCAGCAGTATGGGACAGGCAGTTCAGACCCAGTACTTC
CDR3: CASSMGQAVQTQYF
size: -
V: TRBV6-1
D: TRBD1
J: TRBJ2-5

DNA: TGTGCCAGCAGCCAGGACAGGGGAAGTCTACATACATCCGAGCAGTACTTC
CDR3: CASSQDRGSLHTSEQYF
size: once
V: TRBV3-1/TRBV3-2
D: TRBD1
J: TRBJ2-7

DNA: TGCGCCAGCAGCTTGCAGGGCTACGAGCAGTACTTC
CDR3: CASSLQGYEQYF
size: -
V: TRBV5-1
D: -
J: TRBJ2-7

DNA: TGTGCCAGCAGCTTGTGGGGGCGAGGGACCGGGGAGCTGTTTTTT
CDR3: CASSLWGRGTGELFF
size: -
V: TRBV5-6
D: -
J: TRBJ2-2

DNA: TGTGCCAGCAGTTTTCGGGGGACGGGGCAGCCCCAGCATTTT
CDR3: CASSFRGTGQPQHF
size: -
V: TRBV27
D: -
J: TRBJ1-5

DNA: TGTGCCAGCAGCGTTTACAGGGAGAACACTGAAGCTTTCTTT
CDR3: CASSVYRENTEAFF
size: -
V: TRBV9
D: -
J: TRBJ1-1

DNA: TGCGCCAGCAGCCAAGATCTGGGACACTCTTCCTATGGCTACACCTTC
CDR3: CASSQDLGHSSYGYTF
size: -
V: TRBV4-1
D: -
J: TRBJ1-2